Each of the 6 T cell receptor beta chains below was sequenced from the same sample in a study of memory CD4+ T cells and cytomegalovirus serostatus. The sort gate was single viable CD3+CD4+CD8-CD45RO+ cells for memory CD4+ T cells. The table came from immunoSEQ multiplex PCR; TCRdb's copy has only in-frame clones and leaves some out. The sample has approximately 46,000 clones, over 70% seen once. The sequenced sample consisted of memory CD4+ T cells from blood. These TCRs come from an adult in good health and CMV-seronegative.

The rearrangement joins TRBV18 to TRBJ2-7, with D unclear. Trimming removed 3 bases from V and 0 bases from J, with 12 bases in between. The germline V gene encodes CDR1 KGHSH and CDR2 LQKENI. This CDR3 comprises 15 residues. The CDR3 nucleotides read TGTGCCAGCTCACCTTTAGACCTGGGCTCCTACGAGCAGTACTTC. Translating it yields CASSPLDLGSYEQYF.

The V gene is TRBV19, the J gene TRBJ1-5, with D maybe TRBD1 (6 bases). The CDR3 is 13 amino acids. Germline CDR1 reads LNHDA; CDR2 reads SQIVND (reference sequence). V was pared by 10 bases and J by 6 bases, with 16 bases between. DNA for the CDR3: TGTGCCACCAGGGACACTCCAGGTCAGCCCCAGCATTTT. The encoded protein is CATRDTPGQPQHF.

The CDR3 sequence is CASSPPRVSDYGYTF. CDR3 coding DNA: TGCGCCAGCAGCCCCCCTAGGGTCTCCGATTATGGCTACACCTTC. The chain couples TRBV4-1 to TRBJ1-2; D uncertain. V lost 4 bases and J lost 5, with 17 bases in between. Germline V gene sequence: CDR1 MGHRA, CDR2 YSYEKL. The CDR3 length is 15 residues.

This chain links TRBV6-6 with TRBJ2-5; D ambiguous. Trimming cost V 6 bases and J 4 bases, with 12 bases left between them. This CDR3 is 13 amino acids long. Germline values: CDR1 MNHNY, CDR2 SVGAGI (reference sequence). Written as DNA, the CDR3 is TGTGCCAGCAGCTACGACTGGTTAGAGACCCAGTACTTC. This gives the protein CASSYDWLETQYF.

The chain joins TRBV10-3 to TRBJ2-1, with TRBD2 as a possible D gene (7 bases). CDR3 length equals 15 residues. Between the trimmed V and J ends, which lost 6 bases and 7 bases, there was a span of 19 bases. Looked up from germline, CDR1 is ENHRY and CDR2 is SYGVKD. CDR3 DNA: TGTGCCATCAGCCGAGGGGGGGGCCCATCTAATGAGCAGTTCTTC. It yields the protein CAISRGGGPSNEQFF.

The chain has TRBV27 and TRBJ2-1; no clear D gene. The CDR3 consists of 15 residues. CDR1 and CDR2 from the germline V gene are MNHEY and SMNVEV (reference sequence). The V end was cut by 4 bases, the J end by 0 bases, with 10 bases between. Written as DNA, the CDR3 is TGTGCCAGCAGTTCGTCGCTCCTCTCCTACAATGAGCAGTTCTTC. Its protein product is CASSSSLLSYNEQFF.